The 30 T cell receptor beta chains in this list originate from one sample, sequenced in a study of CD8 T cells in Susac syndrome. Reverse transcription of about 0.45 to 1 ug RNA was carried out with random hexamers. TCRdb processed the immunoSEQ multiplex PCR reads anew with MiXCR; each CDR3 protein has one entry. The table includes tens of thousands of distinct CDR3 sequences, roughly 93% detected once. Sequencing was performed on CD4+ T cells from PBMCs. These receptors all come from a human donor with Susac syndrome.

This chain links TRBV12-3 or TRBV12-4 with TRBJ1-2; the D gene is possibly TRBD1 (6 bases). The ends were cut back, 6 bases at V and 8 bases at J, with 22 bases in the middle. The length of the CDR3 is 15 residues. In DNA, the CDR3 is TGTGCCAGCAGCAACCGGGACAAAGCCTTGAGGGGCTACACCTTC. It encodes CASSNRDKALRGYTF.

This clonotype is a singleton in its sample. The V call is TRBV5-6, the J call TRBJ2-5; D uncertain. Trimming took off 0 bases at V and 2 bases at J, with 8 bases between the two ends. The CDR3 is 14 amino acids. Germline V lookup: CDR1 SGHDT, CDR2 YYEEEE. The CDR3 nucleotides are TGTGCCAGCAGCTTGGTAGGGCTACAAGAGACCCAGTACTTC. Its protein product is CASSLVGLQETQYF.

The chain couples TRBV15 to TRBJ2-3, with TRBD2 matching over 7 bases. With V trimmed by 3 bases and J by 6 bases, 15 bases remained unmatched. The germline CDR1 and CDR2 sequences are LNHNV and YYDKDF (reference sequence). This CDR3 has 17 residues. The CDR3 region has the DNA TGTGCCACCAGCAGTTGGGCTAGCGGATATCAAGGGGATACGCAGTATTTT. Protein: CATSSWASGYQGDTQYF.

The V gene is TRBV12-3 or TRBV12-4, the J gene TRBJ1-2, with 8 bases identical to TRBD1. V lost 6 bases, J lost 0 bases, and 6 bases stayed unmatched. This CDR3 spans 15 amino acids. The CDR3 DNA sequence: TGTGCCAGCAGGAAGGGACAGGACGCTAACTATGGCTACACCTTC. This encodes CASRKGQDANYGYTF.

The chain has TRBV19 and TRBJ2-1; D may be TRBD1 (6 bases). The length of the CDR3 is 18 residues. CDR1 and CDR2 (germline): LNHDA, SQIVND (reference sequence). Trimming cost V 5 bases and J 3 bases, with 23 bases left between them. CDR3 coding DNA: TGTGCCAGTAGTCCTAGGGACCCGTCACAGGGATTCTACAATGAGCAGTTCTTC. Its translation: CASSPRDPSQGFYNEQFF. The full variable domain, with the rest looked up from reference TRBV19 and TRBJ2-1, is DGGITQSPKYLFRKEGQNVTLSCEQNLNHDAMYWYRQDPGQGLRLIYYSQIVNDFQKGDIAEGYSVSREKKESFPLTVTSAQKNPTAFYLCASSPRDPSQGFYNEQFFGPGTRLTVL.

The CDR3 sequence: CASSPPTGDEQFF. The DNA of the CDR3 is TGTGCCAGCAGCCCCCCAACAGGTGATGAGCAGTTCTTC. This rearrangement joins TRBV7-2 to TRBJ2-1, with a tentative D call TRBD1 (5 bases). The germline V gene has CDR1 SGHTA and CDR2 FQGNSA. The CDR3 is 13 amino acids. V was cut by 5 bases and J by 8 bases, with 13 bases left in between.

This chain uses TRBV6-2 or TRBV6-3 with TRBJ2-5; 11 bases align to TRBD1. Per the germline V gene, CDR1 is MNHEY and CDR2 is SVGEGT. This CDR3 is built from 19 residues. V lost 5 bases and J lost 4; bases outside the gene matches: 18. Here the CDR3 DNA reads TGTGCCAGCAGTCCTCACGGGACAGGGGGAAGAGCGGGGTTAGAGACCCAGTACTTC. This encodes CASSPHGTGGRAGLETQYF.

The genes are TRBV5-1 and TRBJ1-2; D is unclear. The germline gives CDR1 SGHRS, CDR2 YFSETQ. V lost 4 bases and J lost 3, with 13 bases in between. This CDR3 has 14 residues. CDR3 DNA sequence: TGCGCCAGCAGCGCGCTTAGGGAGGACTATGGCTACACCTTC. Amino acids: CASSALREDYGYTF.

The chain has TRBV6-2 or TRBV6-3 and TRBJ1-2; D gene ambiguous. The CDR3 loop spans 17 amino acids. Trimming removed 3 bases from V and 5 bases from J, with 22 bases in between. Germline V gene lookup returns CDR1 MNHEY and CDR2 SVGEGT. The CDR3 coding sequence is TGTGCCAGCAGTTATAGAATCCACGCGGCTGATTATTATGGCTACACCTTC. Its translation: CASSYRIHAADYYGYTF.

This rearrangement joins TRBV28 to TRBJ2-1; a weak D match, TRBD1 (6 bases). V shed 9 bases and J shed 1 base, with 10 bases lying between them. This CDR3 spans 13 amino acids. Per germline, CDR1 MDHEN and CDR2 SYDVKM. CDR3 nucleotides: TGTGCCAGTAGAGGGGGATCCTACAATGAGCAGTTCTTC. Translated, it gives CASRGGSYNEQFF. Based on the CDR3 plus reference TRBV28 and TRBJ2-1, the full variable domain is DVKVTQSSRYLVKRTGEKVFLECVQDMDHENMFWYRQDPGLGLRLIYFSYDVKMKEKGDIPEGYSVSREKKERFSLILESASTNQTSMYLCASRGGSYNEQFFGPGTRLTVL.

The rearrangement joins TRBV7-3 to TRBJ2-1; a possible D gene is TRBD2 (7 bases). The germline V and J ends were trimmed by 5 bases and 7 bases, with 12 bases remaining between them. The CDR3 covers 13 residues. The V gene's germline CDR1 is SGHTA and CDR2 FQGTGA. CDR3 in amino acids: CASSLRGGNEQFF. The CDR3 nucleotides read TGTGCCAGCAGCCTCAGGGGAGGGAATGAGCAGTTCTTC.

The V gene is TRBV11-2, the J gene TRBJ2-1; D could derive from TRBD1 or TRBD2 (6 bases each). The CDR3 extends over 15 amino acids. Per the germline V gene, CDR1 is SGHAT and CDR2 is FQNNGV. Trimming took 3 bases from V and 5 from J, leaving 14 bases between them. DNA of the CDR3: TGTGCCAGCAGCTTGGCCGGGGGCCAAAACAATGAGCAGTTCTTC. Translated: CASSLAGGQNNEQFF.

The chain has TRBV11-2 and TRBJ1-1; D is perhaps TRBD1 (6 bases). The CDR3 is 15 amino acids. Germline CDR1 reads SGHAT; CDR2 reads FQNNGV. V dropped 1 base and J dropped 4 bases, with 13 bases sitting between them. Here the CDR3 reads CASSLGQGLGTEAFF. DNA of the CDR3: TGTGCCAGCAGCTTAGGGCAGGGGTTGGGCACTGAAGCTTTCTTT.

The genes are TRBV10-3 and TRBJ2-3; TRBD1 or TRBD2 may be the D gene (6 bases each). The germline V and J ends were trimmed by 6 bases and 2 bases, with 12 bases remaining between them. The germline V gene has CDR1 ENHRY and CDR2 SYGVKD. This CDR3 contains 14 residues. The DNA of the CDR3 is TGTGCCATCAGGAGAGGGGGGCCCACAGATACGCAGTATTTT. It yields the protein CAIRRGGPTDTQYF.

The V and J genes are TRBV5-1 and TRBJ2-5, with 8 positions matching TRBD2. CDR3 length equals 15 residues. Germline V gene sequence: CDR1 SGHRS, CDR2 YFSETQ. V trimming: 7 bases; J trimming: 0 bases; junction bases outside the gene matches: 8. The CDR3 protein is CASHFSGAYQETQYF. The CDR3 nucleotides are TGCGCCAGCCACTTTAGCGGGGCCTACCAAGAGACCCAGTACTTC.

A single count supports this clonotype. The rearrangement uses TRBV20-1 and TRBJ2-3; D unresolved. Trimming stripped 6 bases from V and 0 bases from J, with 4 bases between. This CDR3 contains 11 residues. Germline CDR1 is DFQATT and CDR2 is SNEGSKA (reference sequence). CDR3 nucleotide sequence: TGCAGTGCAACTAGCACAGATACGCAGTATTTT. Residues: CSATSTDTQYF.

This clonotype was observed once. V is TRBV7-2 and J is TRBJ2-7; the D gene is possibly TRBD1 (6 bases). Trimming stripped 1 base from V and 5 bases from J, with 12 bases between. Germline CDR1 is SGHTA and CDR2 is FQGNSA. This CDR3 comprises 14 residues. Written as DNA, the CDR3 is TGTGCCAGCAGCTTAGAAACAGGGTTCGACGAGCAGTACTTC. Amino acid sequence: CASSLETGFDEQYF. Supplemented by reference TRBV7-2 and TRBJ2-7, the full variable domain reads GAGVSQSPSNKVTEKGKDVELRCDPISGHTALYWYRQSLGQGLEFLIYFQGNSAPDKSGLPSDRFSAERTGGSVSTLTIQRTQQEDSAVYLCASSLETGFDEQYFGPGTRLTVT.

The V gene is TRBV7-6, the J gene TRBJ1-6; D gene unclear. Trimming left V 3 bases short and J 6 bases short, with 9 bases between. Germline CDR1 is SGHVS and CDR2 is FNYEAQ. The length of the CDR3 is 14 residues. The CDR3 nucleotides read TGTGCCAGCAGCTTTTATGACCGTAATTCACCCCTCCACTTT. Its protein is CASSFYDRNSPLHF.

This chain joins TRBV3-1 and TRBJ1-5; no firm D call. The CDR3 loop spans 14 amino acids. From germline, CDR1 is LGHDT and CDR2 YNNKEL (reference sequence). Trimming removed 1 base at V and 3 bases at J, with 7 bases between. CDR3 sequence reads: CASSQVWNNQPQHF. Here the CDR3 DNA reads TGTGCCAGCAGCCAAGTGTGGAACAATCAGCCCCAGCATTTT.

This chain joins TRBV5-6 and TRBJ1-1, with D unresolved. The CDR3 spans 11 residues. Germline values: CDR1 SGHDT, CDR2 YYEEEE. Trimming cost V 0 bases and J 10 bases, with 7 bases left between them. CDR3 in amino acids: CASSLGPVAFF. The CDR3 DNA reads TGTGCCAGCAGCTTGGGACCCGTAGCTTTCTTT.

The chain recombines TRBV11-2 with TRBJ2-3; D is unresolved. The CDR3 runs 15 residues. CDR1 is SGHAT and CDR2 is FQNNGV in the germline V gene. Trimming took 6 bases from V and 1 from J, leaving 14 bases between them. The CDR3 DNA sequence: TGTGCCAGCAGGCAAAACAGCGTACGCACAGATACGCAGTATTTT. It encodes CASRQNSVRTDTQYF.

The V gene is TRBV3-1, the J gene TRBJ2-2; a possible D gene is TRBD1 (6 bases). CDR1 and CDR2 (germline): LGHDT, YNNKEL (reference sequence). CDR3 length: 16 residues. Trimming took off 1 base at V and 6 bases at J, with 15 bases between the two ends. The CDR3 is CASSQGNGGFAGELFF. DNA for the CDR3: TGTGCCAGCAGCCAAGGGAATGGGGGCTTCGCCGGGGAGCTGTTTTTT.

The chain joins TRBV3-1 to TRBJ2-1; the match to TRBD2 covers 8 bases. Per the germline V gene, CDR1 is LGHDT and CDR2 is YNNKEL (reference sequence). With V trimmed by 6 bases and J by 4 bases, 11 bases remained unmatched. The CDR3 is made up of 16 amino acids. In nucleotides, the CDR3 is TGTGCCAGCAGTTTTAGAGGTAGCGGGACTTACAATGAGCAGTTCTTC. Encoded protein: CASSFRGSGTYNEQFF.

The chain employs TRBV2 and TRBJ1-2; TRBD1 matches at 8 bases. With 1 base clipped from V and 8 bases from J, the junction kept 9 bases outside the gene matches. Germline-derived CDR1 and CDR2 are SNHLY and FYNNEI. The CDR3 length is 15 residues. The CDR3 sequence is CASSEGGTGLRGYTF. CDR3 sequence (DNA): TGTGCCAGCAGTGAAGGGGGGACAGGCCTGCGGGGCTACACCTTC.

CDR3 coding DNA: TGTGCCAGCAGCTTAGAGAGGAAAAACAACTATGGCTACACCTTC. It is translated as CASSLERKNNYGYTF. V is TRBV11-1 and J is TRBJ1-2; D unresolved. V was shortened by 1 base and J by 2 bases, with 11 bases between the two germline ends. Germline V lookup: CDR1 SGHAT, CDR2 FQDESV (reference sequence). CDR3 size: 15 residues.

The chain couples TRBV7-2 to TRBJ2-3; 7 bases match TRBD2. Germline V gene sequence: CDR1 SGHTA, CDR2 FQGNSA. V trimming: 1 base; J trimming: 6 bases; junction bases outside the gene matches: 7. This CDR3 has 15 residues. Written as DNA, the CDR3 is TGTGCCAGCAGCTTAGATTCCGGGGGAGGGGATACGCAGTATTTT. Translated, it gives CASSLDSGGGDTQYF. Filled out from reference TRBV7-2 and TRBJ2-3, the complete variable domain reads GAGVSQSPSNKVTEKGKDVELRCDPISGHTALYWYRQSLGQGLEFLIYFQGNSAPDKSGLPSDRFSAERTGGSVSTLTIQRTQQEDSAVYLCASSLDSGGGDTQYFGPGTRLTVL.

The chain links TRBV6-2 or TRBV6-3 to TRBJ1-2; D remains unclear. The V gene lost 2 bases and the J gene lost 0 bases, with 7 bases spanning the gap. Germline loops: CDR1 MNHEY, CDR2 SVGEGT. The CDR3 is 14 amino acids. The CDR3 bases are TGTGCCAGCAGTTACAACCGCCCTAACTATGGCTACACCTTC. It codes for CASSYNRPNYGYTF.

This rearrangement joins TRBV20-1 to TRBJ1-1, with 8 nucleotides matching TRBD1. The CDR3 spans 16 residues. J was trimmed by 1 base and V by 2 bases; bases with no gene match: 9. Looked up from germline, CDR1 is DFQATT and CDR2 is SNEGSKA (reference sequence). The CDR3 coding sequence is TGCAGTGCTAGAAAGCCCACCGGGACAGGGAACACTGAAGCTTTCTTT. It yields the protein CSARKPTGTGNTEAFF.

This sequence joins TRBV12-5 and TRBJ2-7, with a possible D match to TRBD1 (5 bases). This CDR3 spans 11 amino acids. CDR1 and CDR2 (germline): LGHNT, FRNRAP. V lost 1 base and J lost 8, with 6 bases in between. The DNA of the CDR3 is TGTGCTAGTGGTTTGGGGACACAGCAGTACTTC. It specifies CASGLGTQQYF.

V and J are TRBV7-2 and TRBJ1-2; no reliable D call. The germline gives CDR1 SGHTA, CDR2 FQGNSA. The V end lost 5 bases, the J end lost 7 bases, and 20 bases lay between the germline ends. CDR3 size: 15 residues. CDR3 nucleotides: TGTGCCAGCAGCCCTAGCGGAGCGGCGGAGGGTGGCTACACCTTC. Encoded protein: CASSPSGAAEGGYTF.